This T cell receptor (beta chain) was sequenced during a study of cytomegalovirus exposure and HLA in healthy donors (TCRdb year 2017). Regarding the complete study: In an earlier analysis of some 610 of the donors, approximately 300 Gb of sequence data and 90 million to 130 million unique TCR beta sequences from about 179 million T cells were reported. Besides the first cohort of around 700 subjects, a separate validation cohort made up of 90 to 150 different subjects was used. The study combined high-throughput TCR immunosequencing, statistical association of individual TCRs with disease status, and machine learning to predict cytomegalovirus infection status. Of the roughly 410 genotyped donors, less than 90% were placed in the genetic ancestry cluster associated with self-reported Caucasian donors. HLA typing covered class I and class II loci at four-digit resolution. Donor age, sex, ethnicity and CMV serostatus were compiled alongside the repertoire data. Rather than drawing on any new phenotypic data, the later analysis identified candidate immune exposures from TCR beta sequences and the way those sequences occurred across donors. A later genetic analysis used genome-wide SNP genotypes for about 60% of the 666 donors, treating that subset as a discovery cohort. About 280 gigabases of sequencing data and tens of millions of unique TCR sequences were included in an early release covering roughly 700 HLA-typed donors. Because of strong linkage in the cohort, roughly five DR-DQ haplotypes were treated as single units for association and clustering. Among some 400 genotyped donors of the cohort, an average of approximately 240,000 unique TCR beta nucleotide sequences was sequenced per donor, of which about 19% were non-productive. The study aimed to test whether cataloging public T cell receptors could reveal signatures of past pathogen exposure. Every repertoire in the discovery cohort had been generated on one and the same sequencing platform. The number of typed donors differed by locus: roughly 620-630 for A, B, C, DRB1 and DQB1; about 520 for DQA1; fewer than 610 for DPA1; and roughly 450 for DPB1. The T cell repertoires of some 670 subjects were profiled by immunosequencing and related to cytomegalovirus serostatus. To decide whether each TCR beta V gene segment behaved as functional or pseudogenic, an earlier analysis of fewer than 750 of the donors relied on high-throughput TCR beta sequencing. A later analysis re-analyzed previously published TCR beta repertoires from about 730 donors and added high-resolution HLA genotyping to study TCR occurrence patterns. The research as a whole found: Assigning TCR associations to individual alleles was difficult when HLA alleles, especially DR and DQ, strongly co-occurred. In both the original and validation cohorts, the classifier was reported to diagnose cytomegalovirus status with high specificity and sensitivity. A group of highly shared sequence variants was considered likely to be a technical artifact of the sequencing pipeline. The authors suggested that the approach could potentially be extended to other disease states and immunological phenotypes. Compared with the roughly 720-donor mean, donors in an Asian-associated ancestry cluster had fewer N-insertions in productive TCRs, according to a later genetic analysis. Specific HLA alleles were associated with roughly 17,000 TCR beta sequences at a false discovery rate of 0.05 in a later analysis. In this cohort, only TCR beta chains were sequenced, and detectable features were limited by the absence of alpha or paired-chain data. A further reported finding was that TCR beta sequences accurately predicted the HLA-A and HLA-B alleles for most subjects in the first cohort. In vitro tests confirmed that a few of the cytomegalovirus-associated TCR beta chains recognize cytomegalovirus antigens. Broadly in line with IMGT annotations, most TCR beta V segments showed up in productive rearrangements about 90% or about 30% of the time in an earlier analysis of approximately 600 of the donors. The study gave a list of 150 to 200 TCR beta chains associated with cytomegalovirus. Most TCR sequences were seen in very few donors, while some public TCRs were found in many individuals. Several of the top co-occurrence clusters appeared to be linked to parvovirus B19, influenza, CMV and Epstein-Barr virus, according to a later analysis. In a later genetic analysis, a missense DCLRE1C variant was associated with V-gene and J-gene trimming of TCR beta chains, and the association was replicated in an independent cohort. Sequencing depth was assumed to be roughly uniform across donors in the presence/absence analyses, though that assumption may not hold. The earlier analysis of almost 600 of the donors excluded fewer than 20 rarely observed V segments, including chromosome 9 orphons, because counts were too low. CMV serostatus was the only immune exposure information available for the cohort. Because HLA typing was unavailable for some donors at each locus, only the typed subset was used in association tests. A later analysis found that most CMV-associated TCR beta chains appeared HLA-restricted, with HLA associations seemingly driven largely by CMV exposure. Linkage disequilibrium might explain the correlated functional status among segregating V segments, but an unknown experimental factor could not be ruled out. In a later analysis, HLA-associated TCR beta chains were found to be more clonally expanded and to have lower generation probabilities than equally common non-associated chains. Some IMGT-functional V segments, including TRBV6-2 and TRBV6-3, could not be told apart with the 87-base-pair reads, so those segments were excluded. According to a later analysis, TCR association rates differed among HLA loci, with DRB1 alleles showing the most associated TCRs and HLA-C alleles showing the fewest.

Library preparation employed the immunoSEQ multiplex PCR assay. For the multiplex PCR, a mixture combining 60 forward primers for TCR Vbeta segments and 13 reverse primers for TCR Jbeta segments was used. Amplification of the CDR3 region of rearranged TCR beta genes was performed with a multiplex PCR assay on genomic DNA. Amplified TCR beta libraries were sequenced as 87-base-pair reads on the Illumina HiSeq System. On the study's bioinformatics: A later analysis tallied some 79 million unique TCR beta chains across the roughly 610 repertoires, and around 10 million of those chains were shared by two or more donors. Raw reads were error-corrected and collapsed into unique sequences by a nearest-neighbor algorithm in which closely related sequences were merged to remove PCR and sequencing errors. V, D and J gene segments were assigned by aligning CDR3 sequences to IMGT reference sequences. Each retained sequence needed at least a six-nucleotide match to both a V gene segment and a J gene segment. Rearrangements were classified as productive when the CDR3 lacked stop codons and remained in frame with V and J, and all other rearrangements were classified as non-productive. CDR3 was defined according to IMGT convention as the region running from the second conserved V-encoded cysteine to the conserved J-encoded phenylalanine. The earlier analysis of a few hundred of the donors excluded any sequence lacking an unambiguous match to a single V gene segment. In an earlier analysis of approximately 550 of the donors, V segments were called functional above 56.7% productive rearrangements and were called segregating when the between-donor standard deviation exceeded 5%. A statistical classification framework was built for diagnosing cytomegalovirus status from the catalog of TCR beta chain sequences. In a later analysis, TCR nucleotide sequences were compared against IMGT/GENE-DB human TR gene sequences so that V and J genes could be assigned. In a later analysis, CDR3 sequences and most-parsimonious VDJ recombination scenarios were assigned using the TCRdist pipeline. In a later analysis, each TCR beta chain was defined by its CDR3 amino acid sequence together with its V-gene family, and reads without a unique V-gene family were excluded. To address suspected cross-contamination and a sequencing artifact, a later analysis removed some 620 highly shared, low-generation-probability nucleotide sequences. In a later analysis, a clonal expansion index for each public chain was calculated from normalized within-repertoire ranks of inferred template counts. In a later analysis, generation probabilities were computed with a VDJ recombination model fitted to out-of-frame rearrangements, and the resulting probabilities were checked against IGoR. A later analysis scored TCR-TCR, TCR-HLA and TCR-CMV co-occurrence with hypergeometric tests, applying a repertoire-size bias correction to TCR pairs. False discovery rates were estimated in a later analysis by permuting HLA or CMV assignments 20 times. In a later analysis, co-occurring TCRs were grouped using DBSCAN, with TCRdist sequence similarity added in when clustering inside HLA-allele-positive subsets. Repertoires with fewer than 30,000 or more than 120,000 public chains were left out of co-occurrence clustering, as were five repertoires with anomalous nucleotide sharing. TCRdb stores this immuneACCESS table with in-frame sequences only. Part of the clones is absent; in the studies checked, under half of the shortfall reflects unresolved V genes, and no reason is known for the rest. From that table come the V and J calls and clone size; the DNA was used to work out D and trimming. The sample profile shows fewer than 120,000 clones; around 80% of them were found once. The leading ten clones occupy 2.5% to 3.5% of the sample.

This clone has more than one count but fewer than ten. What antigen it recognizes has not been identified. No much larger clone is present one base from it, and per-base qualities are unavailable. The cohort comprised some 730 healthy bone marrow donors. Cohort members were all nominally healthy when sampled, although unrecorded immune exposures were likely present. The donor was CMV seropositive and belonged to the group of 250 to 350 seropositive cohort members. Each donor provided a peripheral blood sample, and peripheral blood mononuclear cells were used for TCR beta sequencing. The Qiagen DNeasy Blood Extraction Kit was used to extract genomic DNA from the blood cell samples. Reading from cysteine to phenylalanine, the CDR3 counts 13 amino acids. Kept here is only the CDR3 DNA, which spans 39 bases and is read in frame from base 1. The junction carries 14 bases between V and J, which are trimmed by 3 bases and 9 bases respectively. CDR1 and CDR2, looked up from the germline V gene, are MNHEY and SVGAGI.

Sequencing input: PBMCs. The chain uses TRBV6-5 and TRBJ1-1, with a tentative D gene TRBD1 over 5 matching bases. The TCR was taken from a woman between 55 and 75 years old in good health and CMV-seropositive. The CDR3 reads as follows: CASSYNREGKAFF. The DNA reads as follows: TGTGCCAGCAGTTATAACCGGGAGGGGAAAGCTTTCTTT.